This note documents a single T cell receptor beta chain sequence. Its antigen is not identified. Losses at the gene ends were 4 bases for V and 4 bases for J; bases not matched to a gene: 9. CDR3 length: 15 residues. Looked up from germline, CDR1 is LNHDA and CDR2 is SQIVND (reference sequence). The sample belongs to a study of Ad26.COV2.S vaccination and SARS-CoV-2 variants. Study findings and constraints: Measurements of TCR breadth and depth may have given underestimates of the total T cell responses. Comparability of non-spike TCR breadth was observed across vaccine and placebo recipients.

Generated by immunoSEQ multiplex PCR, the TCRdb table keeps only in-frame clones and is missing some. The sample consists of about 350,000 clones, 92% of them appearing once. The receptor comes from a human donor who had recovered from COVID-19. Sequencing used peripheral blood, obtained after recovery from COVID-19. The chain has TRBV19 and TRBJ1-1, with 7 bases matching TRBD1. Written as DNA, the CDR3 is TGTGCCAGTAGTACAAGACACAGGGGAGCCACTGAAGCTTTCTTT. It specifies CASSTRHRGATEAFF. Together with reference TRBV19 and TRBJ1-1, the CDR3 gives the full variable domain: DGGITQSPKYLFRKEGQNVTLSCEQNLNHDAMYWYRQDPGQGLRLIYYSQIVNDFQKGDIAEGYSVSREKKESFPLTVTSAQKNPTAFYLCASSTRHRGATEAFFGQGTRLTVV.